Described below is a single T cell receptor (beta chain) sequence and its context. The antigen remains unidentified. At one boundary the junction diverges from the germline segment, which might be a read error. The data stem from a study of T cell responses to AZD1222 COVID-19 vaccine. CDR1 and CDR2 from the germline V gene are MNHEY and SMNVEV (reference sequence). The CDR3 totals 13 residues. Generated by immunoSEQ multiplex PCR, the TCRdb table keeps only in-frame clones and is missing some. The sample shows tens of thousands of clones, around nine tenths of them seen only once. The study's findings and limits: Baseline seropositivity occurred in only six AZD1222 recipients.

This clonotype originated in an adult in good health. This chain connects TRBV27 to TRBJ2-3; unclear D gene. The material sequenced was peripheral blood, taken on day 0 of AZD1222 vaccination. CDR3 region: CASSLSDGGTQYF. The CDR3 coding sequence is TGTGCCAGCAGTCTATCGGACGGTGGTACGCAGTATTTT.